The subject of this entry is one T cell receptor beta chain. Original methodology: Nucleated cell number was recorded as an estimate derived from reference gene primer amplification. Using immunoSEQ multiplex PCR, the repertoire was profiled, and TCRdb retains in-frame clones only, with some absent. D and trimming were read from the DNA, whereas the V and J calls and clone size are those reported in that table. The table records fewer than 200,000 clones, roughly 81% of them present only once. The data originate from a study of blood T cell repertoires in COVID-19. Study-level background: Collection of acute and convalescent COVID-19 samples took place in the United States, Italy and Spain.

Germline-derived CDR1 and CDR2 are PRHDT and FYEKMQ (reference sequence). V gave up 1 base and J gave up 4 bases, with 7 bases separating them. CDR3 length: 13 amino acids. This chain connects TRBV13 to TRBJ1-1; tentatively, D is TRBD1 (5 bases). This TCR was recovered from a man between 40 and 49 years old who had recovered from COVID-19. Material: peripheral blood. The CDR3 protein is CASSLVGGTEAFF. The CDR3 DNA follows: TGTGCCAGCAGCTTAGTCGGGGGCACTGAAGCTTTCTTT. The complete variable domain, with remaining parts taken from reference TRBV13 and TRBJ1-1, reads AAGVIQSPRHLIKEKRETATLKCYPIPRHDTVYWYQQGPGQDPQFLISFYEKMQSDKGSIPDRFSAQQFSDYHSELNMSSLELGDSALYFCASSLVGGTEAFFGQGTRLTVV.